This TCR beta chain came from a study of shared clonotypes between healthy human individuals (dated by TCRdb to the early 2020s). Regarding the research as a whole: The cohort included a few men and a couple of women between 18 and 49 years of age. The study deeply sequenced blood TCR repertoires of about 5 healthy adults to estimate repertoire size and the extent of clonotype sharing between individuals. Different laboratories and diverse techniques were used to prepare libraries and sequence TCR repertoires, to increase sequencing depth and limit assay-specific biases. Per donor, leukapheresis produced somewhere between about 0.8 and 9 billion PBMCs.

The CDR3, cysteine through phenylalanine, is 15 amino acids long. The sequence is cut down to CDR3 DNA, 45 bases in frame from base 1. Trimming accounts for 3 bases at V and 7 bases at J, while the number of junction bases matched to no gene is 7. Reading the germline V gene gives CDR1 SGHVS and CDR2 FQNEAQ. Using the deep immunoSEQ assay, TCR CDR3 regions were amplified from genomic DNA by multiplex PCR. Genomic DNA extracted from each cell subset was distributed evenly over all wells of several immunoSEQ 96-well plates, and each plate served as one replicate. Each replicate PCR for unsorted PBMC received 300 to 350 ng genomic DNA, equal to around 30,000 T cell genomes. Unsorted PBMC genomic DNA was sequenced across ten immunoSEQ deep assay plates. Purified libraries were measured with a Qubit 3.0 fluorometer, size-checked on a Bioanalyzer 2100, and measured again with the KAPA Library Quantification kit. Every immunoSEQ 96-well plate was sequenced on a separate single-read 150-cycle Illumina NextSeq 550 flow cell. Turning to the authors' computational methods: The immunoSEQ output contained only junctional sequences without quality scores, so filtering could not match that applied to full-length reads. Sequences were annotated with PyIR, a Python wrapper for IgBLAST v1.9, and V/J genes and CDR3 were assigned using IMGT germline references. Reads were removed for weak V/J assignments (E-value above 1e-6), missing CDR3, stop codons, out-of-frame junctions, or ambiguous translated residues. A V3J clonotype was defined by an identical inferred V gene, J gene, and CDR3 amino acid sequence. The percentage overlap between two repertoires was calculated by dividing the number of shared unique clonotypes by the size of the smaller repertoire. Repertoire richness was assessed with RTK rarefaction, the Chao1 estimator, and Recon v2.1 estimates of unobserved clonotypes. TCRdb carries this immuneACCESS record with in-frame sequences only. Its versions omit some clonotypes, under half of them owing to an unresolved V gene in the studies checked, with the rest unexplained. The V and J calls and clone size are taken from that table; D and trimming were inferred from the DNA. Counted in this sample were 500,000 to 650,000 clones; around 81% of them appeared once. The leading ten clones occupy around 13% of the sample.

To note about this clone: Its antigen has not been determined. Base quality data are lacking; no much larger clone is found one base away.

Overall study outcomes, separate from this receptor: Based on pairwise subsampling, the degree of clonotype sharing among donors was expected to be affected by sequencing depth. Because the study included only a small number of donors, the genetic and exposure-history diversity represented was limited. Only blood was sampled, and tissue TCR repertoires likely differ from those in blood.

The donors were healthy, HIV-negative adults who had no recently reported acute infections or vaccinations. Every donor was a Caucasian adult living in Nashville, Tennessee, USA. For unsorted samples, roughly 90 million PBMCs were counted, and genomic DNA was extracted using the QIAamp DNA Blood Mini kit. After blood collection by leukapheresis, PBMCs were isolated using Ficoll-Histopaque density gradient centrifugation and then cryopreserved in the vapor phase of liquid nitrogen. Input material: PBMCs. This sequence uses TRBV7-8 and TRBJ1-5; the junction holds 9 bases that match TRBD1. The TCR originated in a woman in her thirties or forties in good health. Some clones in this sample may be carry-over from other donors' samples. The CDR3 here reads CASSLRDRDRQPQHF. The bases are TGTGCCAGCAGCTTGAGGGACAGGGATCGCCAGCCCCAGCATTTT.